Listed here is a single T cell receptor (beta chain). Original methodology: Reference gene primer amplification yielded estimated nucleated cell counts. Produced via immunoSEQ multiplex PCR; TCRdb's table is partial and in-frame only. The V and J calls and the clone size are those of that table, but D and trimming were determined from the DNA. The repertoire includes some 230,000 clones, around 81% of them detected once, and roughly 2.4% sits in the top ten. These data come from a study of blood T cell repertoires in COVID-19. Study as a whole: Some COVID-19 samples were acute and others convalescent; all came from the United States, Italy and Spain. The analysed material was cDNA or gDNA that came from T cells, B-cell-depleted T cells, or PBMCs.

The TCR comes from a woman aged 55-69 years with acute or convalescent COVID-19. Source material: peripheral blood.

Here the CDR3 reads CASSQDFRGSSPLHF. The CDR3 nucleotides read TGCGCCAGCAGCCAAGATTTCAGGGGTAGTTCACCCCTCCACTTT. The rearrangement joins TRBV4-1 to TRBJ1-6, with TRBD1 as a possible D gene (6 bases). Per the germline V gene, CDR1 is MGHRA and CDR2 is YSYEKL. CDR3 size: 15 residues. Trimming shortened V by 0 bases and J by 9 bases, and 12 bases separated the two germline ends.